These 11 T cell receptor beta chains came from one sample sequenced in a study of T-cell memory formation after mild COVID-19. TCRdb re-analysed the 5' RACE reads in MiXCR, keeping a single row per CDR3 protein. The table shows 170,000 or so distinct CDR3 sequences, with 20% to 25% occurring only once. Sequenced: PBMCs or a T cell subset sorted from them (not recorded which). Receptor source: an adult woman who had mild COVID-19 (a few samples of this study predate the infection). Cell type and time point are not known.

This clonotype was found a few times. The V gene is TRBV7-9, the J gene TRBJ2-1; 16 bases line up with TRBD2. Looked up from germline, CDR1 is SEHNR and CDR2 is FQNEAQ (reference sequence). V was clipped by 5 bases and J by 8 bases; unmatched bases: 9. CDR3 length: 17 residues. The CDR3 nucleotides read TGTGCCAGCAGCCCCGGGACTAGCGGGAGGGCCCCCCATGAGCAGTTCTTC. Protein sequence: CASSPGTSGRAPHEQFF.

The J gene is TRBJ2-1, the V gene TRBV12-5, with 13 nucleotides matching TRBD2. CDR1 and CDR2 (germline): LGHNT, FRNRAP. Trimming at V came to 2 bases and at J to 7 bases, leaving 5 bases not matched to a gene. The length of the CDR3 is 16 residues. CDR3 bases: TGTGCTAGTGGTTTGCCGGGGACTAGCGGGGATAATGAGCAGTTCTTC. This encodes CASGLPGTSGDNEQFF.

This clonotype was counted only a few times. The chain is built from TRBV27 and TRBJ1-1; D is perhaps TRBD1 (5 bases). V lost 1 base and J 2 bases, leaving 8 bases between the germline ends. The CDR3 loop spans 14 amino acids. The V gene's germline CDR1 is MNHEY and CDR2 SMNVEV (reference sequence). The CDR3 DNA reads TGTGCCAGCAGTTTATATGACAGAAACACTGAAGCTTTCTTT. The encoded protein is CASSLYDRNTEAFF.

This clonotype was counted between two and nine times. The chain is built from TRBV19 and TRBJ2-4; no clear D. This CDR3 contains 13 residues. Germline V lookup: CDR1 LNHDA, CDR2 SQIVND (reference sequence). Trimming removed 10 bases at V and 5 bases at J, with 15 bases between. Here the CDR3 reads CATVQVNENIQYF. CDR3 bases: TGTGCCACTGTCCAGGTGAACGAAAACATTCAGTACTTC.

This clonotype was observed a handful of times. The V call is TRBV30, the J call TRBJ1-1; D is undetermined. V lost 7 bases, J lost 2 bases, and 8 bases lay in between. The CDR3 loop spans 11 amino acids. Germline CDR1 reads GTSNPN; CDR2 reads SVGIG (reference sequence). The CDR3 loop is CASYINTEAFF. DNA of the CDR3: TGTGCCTCCTACATCAACACTGAAGCTTTCTTT.

This clonotype was seen more than once but under ten times. This chain joins TRBV11-2 and TRBJ1-2; D not certain. The CDR3 extends over 15 amino acids. Germline CDR1 and CDR2: SGHAT and FQNNGV. Trimming cost V 5 bases and J 4 bases, with 17 bases left between them. This CDR3 is CASSTPDALGYGYTF. The CDR3 nucleotides are TGTGCCAGCAGCACCCCGGACGCTCTTGGCTATGGCTACACCTTC.

The V gene is TRBV4-2, the J gene TRBJ2-3; TRBD2 agrees at 9 bases. Per the germline V gene, CDR1 is LGHNA and CDR2 is YNFKEQ. There are 17 residues in the CDR3. Losses at the gene ends were 1 base for V and 0 bases for J; bases not matched to a gene: 5. The CDR3 is CASSQVAGGPSTDTQYF. CDR3 nucleotides: TGTGCCAGCAGCCAAGTGGCGGGGGGGCCTAGCACAGATACGCAGTATTTT.

The rearrangement links TRBV6-2 or TRBV6-3 to TRBJ2-2; 11 bases fit TRBD2. V shed 5 bases and J 3 bases; nucleotides not matched to a gene: 2. This CDR3 spans 15 amino acids. Germline CDR1 is MNHEY and CDR2 is SVGEGT. CDR3 region: CASSQTSGDTGELFF. The CDR3 DNA is TGTGCCAGCAGTCAGACTAGCGGGGACACCGGGGAGCTGTTTTTT.

The J gene is TRBJ2-7, the V gene TRBV15; possibly TRBD1 or TRBD2 for D (5 bases each). Per germline, CDR1 LNHNV and CDR2 YYDKDF (reference sequence). Trimming removed 0 bases at V and 3 bases at J, with 12 bases between. This CDR3 is built from 15 residues. The CDR3 protein is CATSREGAGSYEQYF. The CDR3 DNA is TGTGCCACCAGCAGAGAAGGGGCAGGGAGCTACGAGCAGTACTTC.

In its sample, this clonotype was seen a few times. The chain has TRBV5-6 and TRBJ1-2; D possibly corresponds to TRBD1 (6 bases). CDR1 SGHDT and CDR2 YYEEEE come from the germline V gene. Trimming took off 4 bases at V and 0 bases at J, with 16 bases between the two ends. The CDR3 is 16 amino acids. The chain's CDR3 is CASSRSTGDPNYGYTF. CDR3 nucleotides: TGTGCCAGCAGCCGGTCGACAGGAGACCCTAACTATGGCTACACCTTC.

This clonotype was seen only a few times. The chain couples TRBV7-9 to TRBJ1-1; the match to TRBD1 covers 10 bases. After removal of 5 bases from V and 1 base from J, the junction contained 16 bases not matched to a gene. Germline-derived CDR1 and CDR2 are SEHNR and FQNEAQ (reference sequence). The CDR3 has 19 amino acids. CDR3 bases: TGTGCCAGCAGCAGTGGGAAGGGACAGGGGCCTTCGACGAACACTGAAGCTTTCTTT. Amino acids: CASSSGKGQGPSTNTEAFF.